This T cell receptor beta chain was identified during a study of blood T cell repertoires in COVID-19. About the research overall: PBMCs, B-cell-depleted T cells, or T cells were the source of the cDNA or gDNA that made up the material.

Cohort placement rested on clinical history that participants reported themselves. After removal of 7 bases from V and 0 bases from J, the junction contained 5 bases not matched to a gene. Germline CDR1 and CDR2: SNHLY and FYNNEI. This CDR3 has 14 amino acids. Authors' data handling: Nucleated cell number was recorded as an estimate derived from reference gene primer amplification. The data were produced by immunoSEQ multiplex PCR, yet TCRdb's version contains in-frame clones alone and is incomplete. V, J and clone size are those of that table, while D and trimming were read from the DNA. The sample has around 150,000 clones, over 60% seen once; the top ten hold around 2.9%.

The material sequenced was PBMCs or T cells enriched from blood (not recorded which). The receptor comes from a woman aged 50 to 65 who had recovered from COVID-19. The chain recombines TRBV2 with TRBJ2-7, with TRBD1 identical over 8 bases. The CDR3 sequence is CASKRTGHSYEQYF. The CDR3 DNA reads as TGTGCCAGCAAGCGGACAGGGCACTCCTACGAGCAGTACTTC.